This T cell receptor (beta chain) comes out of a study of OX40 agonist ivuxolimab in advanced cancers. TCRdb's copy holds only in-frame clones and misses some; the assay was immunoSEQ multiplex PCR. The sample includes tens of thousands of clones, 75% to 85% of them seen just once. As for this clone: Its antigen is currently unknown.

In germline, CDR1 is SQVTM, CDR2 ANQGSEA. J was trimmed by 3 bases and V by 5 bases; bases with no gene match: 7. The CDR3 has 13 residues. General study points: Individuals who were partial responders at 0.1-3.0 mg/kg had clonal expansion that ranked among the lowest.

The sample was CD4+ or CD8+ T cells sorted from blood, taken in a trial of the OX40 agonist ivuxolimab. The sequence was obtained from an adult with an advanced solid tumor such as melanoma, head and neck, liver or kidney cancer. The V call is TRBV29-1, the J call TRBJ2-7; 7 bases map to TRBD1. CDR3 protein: CSVTRGRNYEQYF. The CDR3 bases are TGCAGCGTTACTAGGGGGCGAAACTACGAGCAGTACTTC.